This TCR beta chain was recovered during a study of cytomegalovirus exposure and HLA in healthy donors. Study-wide results and limits: The productive fraction for most TCR beta V segments was about 90% or about 30% in an earlier analysis.

A remark on this clone: Its antigen remains unknown.

The PCR had 60 Vbeta and 13 Jbeta primers. TCRdb's table, derived via immunoSEQ multiplex PCR, lists solely in-frame clones and lacks some. The profile shows approximately 160,000 clones, around four fifths of them singletons. Germline V gene data show CDR1 as LNHDA and CDR2 as SQIVND (reference sequence). Trimming cost V 1 base and J 4 bases, with 8 bases left between them. The CDR3 has 13 amino acids. This TCR was sampled from a male donor in good health and CMV-seropositive. Sequencing was carried out using PBMCs. This chain links TRBV19 with TRBJ2-7; weak D call: TRBD1 (5 bases). DNA for the CDR3: TGTGCCAGTAGTATAGGCCAGGGTTACGAGCAGTACTTC. It codes for CASSIGQGYEQYF.